The 7 T cell receptor beta chains below come from one sample, sequenced in a study of blood T cell repertoires in COVID-19 (dated by TCRdb to about 2020). Library method: the immunoSEQ multiplex PCR assay. Here the immuneACCESS table is served through TCRdb, limited to in-frame sequences with V and J called. Missing clones are a known gap in these copies; in checked studies unresolved V genes cover under half, and the rest lacks a known reason. The sample contains 55,000 to 65,000 clones, approximately 78% of them found a single time. Of the sample, 10% to 15% falls within the top ten clones. Sequenced sample: peripheral blood. The receptor source for this set is a human donor in a cohort sampled during active COVID-19.

V gene TRBV5-1 combines with J gene TRBJ1-6; tentative D call: TRBD1 (5 bases). The germline V gene encodes CDR1 SGHRS and CDR2 YFSETQ. V was cut by 0 bases and J by 3 bases, with 7 bases left in between. This CDR3 spans 15 amino acids. The CDR3 DNA reads as TGCGCCAGCAGCTTGGAGACAGTCTATAATTCACCCCTCCACTTT. This codes for CASSLETVYNSPLHF. Filled out from reference TRBV5-1 and TRBJ1-6, the complete variable domain reads KAGVTQTPRYLIKTRGQQVTLSCSPISGHRSVSWYQQTPGQGLQFLFEYFSETQRNKGNFPGRFSGRQFSNSRSEMNVSTLELGDSALYLCASSLETVYNSPLHFGNGTRLTVT.

V is TRBV24-1 and J is TRBJ2-5; possibly TRBD2 for D (6 bases). Germline lookup yields CDR1 KGHDR and CDR2 SFDVKD. V lost 3 bases and J lost 4, with 11 bases in between. The CDR3 spans 14 residues. As DNA, the CDR3 is TGTGCCACCAGTGATCCCCGCGGGGCAGAGACCCAGTACTTC. As protein: CATSDPRGAETQYF.

This clone turned up a few times. The rearrangement links TRBV7-9 to TRBJ2-6; 8 nucleotides line up with TRBD2. Germline values: CDR1 SEHNR, CDR2 FQNEAQ (reference sequence). There are 14 residues in the CDR3. V gave up 1 base and J gave up 8 bases; unmatched junction bases: 1. CDR3 protein: CASSLGGGPNVLTF. CDR3 DNA: TGTGCCAGCAGCTTAGGCGGGGGGCCCAACGTCCTGACTTTC.

A few counts support this clone. The rearrangement uses TRBV14 and TRBJ1-2; D is perhaps TRBD1 (5 bases). Trimming stripped 3 bases from V and 4 bases from J, with 12 bases between. The CDR3 contains 14 residues. Germline-derived CDR1 and CDR2 are SGHDN and FVKESK. CDR3 protein: CASSQQGFFYGYTF. CDR3 bases: TGTGCCAGCAGCCAGCAGGGATTCTTCTATGGCTACACCTTC.

This chain uses TRBV28 with TRBJ2-6; 7 positions agree with TRBD1. The germline V gene encodes CDR1 MDHEN and CDR2 SYDVKM. The CDR3 is 18 amino acids. Trimming took 5 bases from V and 0 from J; bases not matched to a gene: 10. CDR3 region: CASSPVQGVVSGANVLTF. In nucleotides, the CDR3 is TGTGCCAGCAGTCCGGTTCAGGGGGTGGTCTCTGGGGCCAACGTCCTGACTTTC.

V is TRBV29-1 and J is TRBJ1-5, with 7 bases that match TRBD1. Germline V gives CDR1 SQVTM, CDR2 ANQGSEA. The CDR3 spans 13 residues. V was pared by 4 bases and J by 0 bases, with 0 bases of the junction left unmatched. CDR3 region: CSVGQGSNQPQHF. For the CDR3, the DNA is TGCAGCGTTGGACAGGGTAGCAATCAGCCCCAGCATTTT.

The chain uses TRBV5-5 and TRBJ1-3; a weak D match, TRBD1 (5 bases). CDR3 length equals 13 residues. CDR1 and CDR2 (germline): SGHKS, YYEKEE (reference sequence). V lost 1 base and J 4 bases, leaving 6 bases between the germline ends. The CDR3 sequence: CASSLPGGNTIYF. The CDR3 nucleotides are TGTGCCAGCAGCTTGCCAGGGGGAAACACCATATATTTT.